The 9 T cell receptor beta chains reported below all come from one sample, sequenced in a study of T cell repertoires in cytomegalovirus infection. TCRdb redid the calling of the reads with MiXCR, one entry per CDR3 protein. The data contain about 140,000 distinct CDR3 sequences, 5% to 6.5% of them seen just once; the ten biggest clones take up about a sixth. The sample was PBMCs. The receptor set was obtained from a human donor in good health (CMV status not recorded). Some clones in this sample may be carry-over from other donors' samples.

The rearrangement uses TRBV7-2 and TRBJ2-5; D is undetermined. There are 13 residues in the CDR3. V lost 2 bases, J lost 3 bases, and 7 bases lay in between. Germline-derived CDR1 and CDR2 are SGHTA and FQGNSA. CDR3: CASSLPIKETQYF. DNA for the CDR3: TGTGCCAGCAGCTTACCAATCAAAGAGACCCAGTACTTC.

This sequence joins TRBV28 and TRBJ2-5; D unclear. V was shortened by 7 bases and J by 5 bases, with 14 bases between the two germline ends. CDR1 MDHEN and CDR2 SYDVKM come from the germline V gene. The length of the CDR3 is 13 residues. CDR3 protein: CASINTLGETQYF. The CDR3 coding sequence is TGTGCCAGCATTAATACATTGGGGGAGACCCAGTACTTC.

This clonotype was found many times. The rearrangement joins TRBV7-8 to TRBJ2-5; the match to TRBD2 covers 14 bases. The germline V gene encodes CDR1 SGHVS and CDR2 FQNEAQ. V shed 5 bases, J shed 5 bases, and the junction held 10 bases outside the gene matches. The CDR3 runs to 17 residues. Here the CDR3 reads CASSPGLAGVSMETQYF. CDR3 DNA: TGTGCCAGCAGCCCGGGACTAGCGGGAGTGAGTATGGAGACCCAGTACTTC.

The chain recombines TRBV5-1 with TRBJ2-7; no clear D. Between the trimmed V and J ends, which lost 4 bases and 2 bases, there was a span of 13 bases. The CDR3 is 14 amino acids. CDR1 and CDR2 from the germline V gene are SGHRS and YFSETQ. The CDR3 loop reads CASSTPGLTYEQYF. CDR3 coding DNA: TGCGCCAGCAGCACGCCGGGCCTTACCTACGAGCAGTACTTC. Full variable domain (rest looked up from reference TRBV5-1 and TRBJ2-7): KAGVTQTPRYLIKTRGQQVTLSCSPISGHRSVSWYQQTPGQGLQFLFEYFSETQRNKGNFPGRFSGRQFSNSRSEMNVSTLELGDSALYLCASSTPGLTYEQYFGPGTRLTVT.

This clonotype was seen ten or more times. The chain has TRBV7-2 and TRBJ2-5, with a weak D call TRBD2 (5 bases). CDR3 length: 15 residues. V was trimmed by 3 bases and J by 5 bases, leaving 16 bases between them. CDR1 SGHTA and CDR2 FQGNSA come from the germline V gene. In nucleotides, the CDR3 is TGTGCCAGCAGCTTTGGGCTGGCGGGTAGCGAGACCCAGTACTTC. It is translated as CASSFGLAGSETQYF.

This clonotype has at least ten counts. The rearrangement links TRBV11-3 to TRBJ2-3; TRBD1 matches 7 bases. Germline V lookup: CDR1 SGHNT, CDR2 YENEEA. CDR3 length: 14 residues. With V trimmed by 5 bases and J by 4 bases, 6 bases remained unmatched. The CDR3 here is CASSRQGVPDTQYF. CDR3 coding DNA: TGTGCCAGCAGCCGCCAGGGGGTACCAGATACGCAGTATTTT.

This clonotype was found many times. This chain connects TRBV7-2 to TRBJ1-4, with 8 bases matching TRBD1. Germline-derived CDR1 and CDR2 are SGHTA and FQGNSA. J was trimmed by 8 bases and V by 5 bases; bases with no gene match: 7. This CDR3 has 14 amino acids. For the CDR3, the DNA is TGTGCCAGCAGCCCACAGACAGGGGAAGAAAAACTGTTTTTT. Protein sequence: CASSPQTGEEKLFF.

This clonotype was recorded a few times. This chain links TRBV12-5 with TRBJ1-3; 7 bases are shared with TRBD1. V dropped 5 bases and J dropped 3; count of bases not matched to a gene: 10. CDR3 size: 16 residues. Germline V gene sequence: CDR1 LGHNT, CDR2 FRNRAP. The DNA of the CDR3 is TGTGCTAGTGGTCTCCCGACGACAGGGAGTGGAAACACCATATATTTT. It encodes CASGLPTTGSGNTIYF.

V usage is TRBV7-2 and J usage is TRBJ2-3; TRBD2 matches 8 bases. The ends lost 1 base at V and 3 bases at J; junction bases unmatched: 6. This CDR3 region has 16 residues. In germline, CDR1 is SGHTA, CDR2 FQGNSA. The CDR3 loop is CASSLVSTGGTDTQYF. The CDR3 DNA follows: TGTGCCAGCAGCTTAGTGTCAACGGGAGGGACAGATACGCAGTATTTT.